The clone carrying this T cell receptor beta chain was counted between two and nine times. The sample is drawn from a study of T-cell memory formation after mild COVID-19. V trimming: 0 bases; J trimming: 4 bases; junction bases outside the gene matches: 3. CDR3 length: 16 residues. Germline V CDR1 and CDR2: DFQATT, SNEGSKA (reference sequence). Libraries for TCRalpha and TCRbeta carried sample barcodes and unique molecular identifiers via 5'RACE. TCRdb recomputed calls from the 5' RACE reads with MiXCR, one row per CDR3 protein. The sample consists of some 40,000 distinct CDR3 sequences, approximately 6.5% of them appearing once.

V usage is TRBV20-1 and J usage is TRBJ2-3; the match to TRBD2 covers 14 bases. The receptor comes from an adult who had mild COVID-19 (a few samples of this study predate the infection). Cell type and time point are not known. Source material: PBMCs or a T cell subset sorted from them (not recorded which). CDR3 sequence reads: CSARDPGLAGADTQYF. In nucleotides, the CDR3 is TGCAGTGCTAGAGACCCGGGACTAGCGGGGGCAGATACGCAGTATTTT.